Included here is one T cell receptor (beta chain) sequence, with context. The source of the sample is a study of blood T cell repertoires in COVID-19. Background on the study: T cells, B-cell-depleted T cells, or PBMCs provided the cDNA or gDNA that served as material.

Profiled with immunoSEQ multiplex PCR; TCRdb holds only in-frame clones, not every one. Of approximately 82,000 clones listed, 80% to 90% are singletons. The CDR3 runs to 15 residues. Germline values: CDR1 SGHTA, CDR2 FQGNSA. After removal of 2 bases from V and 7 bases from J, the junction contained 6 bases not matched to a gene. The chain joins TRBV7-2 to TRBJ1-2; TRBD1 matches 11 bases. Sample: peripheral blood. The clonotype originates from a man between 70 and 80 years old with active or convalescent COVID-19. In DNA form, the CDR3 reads TGTGCCAGCAGCTTATTCTCGGGACAGGGGGGTGGCTACACCTTC. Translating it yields CASSLFSGQGGGYTF.